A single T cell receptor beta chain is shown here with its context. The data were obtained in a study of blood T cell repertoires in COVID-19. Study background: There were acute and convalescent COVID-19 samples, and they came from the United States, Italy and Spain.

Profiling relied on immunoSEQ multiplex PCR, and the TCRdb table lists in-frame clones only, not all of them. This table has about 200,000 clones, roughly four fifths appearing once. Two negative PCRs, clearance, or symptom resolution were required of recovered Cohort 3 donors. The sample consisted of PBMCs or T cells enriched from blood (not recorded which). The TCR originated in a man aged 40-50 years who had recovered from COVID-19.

This CDR3 is CAISVRDRAGYTF. In DNA form, the CDR3 reads TGTGCCATCAGTGTGAGGGACAGGGCTGGCTACACCTTC. This chain connects TRBV10-3 to TRBJ1-2; 9 nucleotides align to TRBD1. CDR3 length: 13 residues. In germline, CDR1 is ENHRY, CDR2 SYGVKD. V lost 4 bases, J lost 7 bases, and 4 bases stayed unmatched.